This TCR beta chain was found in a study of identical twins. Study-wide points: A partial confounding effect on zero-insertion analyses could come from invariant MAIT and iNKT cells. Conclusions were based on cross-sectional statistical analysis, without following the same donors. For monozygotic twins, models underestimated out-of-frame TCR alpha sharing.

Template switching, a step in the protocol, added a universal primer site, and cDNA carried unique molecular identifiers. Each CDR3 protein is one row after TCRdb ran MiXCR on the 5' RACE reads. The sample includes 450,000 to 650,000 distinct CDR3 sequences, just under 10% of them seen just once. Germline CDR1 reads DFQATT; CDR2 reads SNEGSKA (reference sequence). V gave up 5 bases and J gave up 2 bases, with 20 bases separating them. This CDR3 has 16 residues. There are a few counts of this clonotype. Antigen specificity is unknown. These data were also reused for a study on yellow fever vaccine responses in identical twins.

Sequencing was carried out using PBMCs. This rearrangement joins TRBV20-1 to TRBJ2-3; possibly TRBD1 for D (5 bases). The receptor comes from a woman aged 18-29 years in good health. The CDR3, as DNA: TGCAGTGCTGTACCCCAGCACAGGCGCTACACAGATACGCAGTATTTT. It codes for CSAVPQHRRYTDTQYF.